This T cell receptor (beta chain) was sequenced in a study of CXCR3-negative and CXCR3-positive naive CD8 T cells (dated by TCRdb to the late 2010s). A note on the overall study: About 150 million TRB reads were obtained in total, roughly 1.5 +/- 0.3 million reads per library. The diversity and physicochemical repertoire analyses included more than ten donors pooled from two independent experiments. The TRBV-TRBJ cluster analysis covered naive subsets from 5 donors and memory cells from 3 donors.

The CDR3 runs 18 residues from the cysteine to the phenylalanine. No nucleotide data were recorded. Taken from the germline V gene, the CDR1 and CDR2 loops are MDHEN and SYDVKM. The instrument was a NextSeq 550. The Human TCR Profiling Kit (MiLaboratory) was used to make UMI-labeled 5' RACE TRB cDNA libraries. cDNA synthesis used the entire amount of extracted RNA, and PCR amplification then used the entire amount of cDNA produced. Libraries were prepared in parallel with an identical number of PCR cycles. Per the original workflow: MIGEC and MiXCR extracted about 57,000 +/- 9,900 unique UMI-labeled TRB cDNA molecules per library, requiring at least two reads per UMI. On average, about 40,000 +/- 10,000 functional in-frame TRB CDR3 nucleotide clonotypes lacking stop codons were found per library. Diversity metrics, including normalized Shannon-Wiener and Chao1, were computed in VDJtools after downsampling to 5000 UMI-labeled TRB molecules per sample. For the central five CDR3 residues, VDJtools calculated physicochemical properties weighted by clonotype size, namely interaction energy, strength, volume and Kidera factor 4. TCRdb reprocessed the reads, and each CDR3 protein sequence is entered once, without DNA. TCRdb, rather than the study authors, made the V and J calls. The sample table includes under 60,000 distinct CDR3 sequences. In total, the top ten clones hold around 0.51% of the sample.

For each CD8+ T cell subset, flow sorting was done in triplicate, and about 300,000 cells per subset went directly into RLT lysis buffer. To keep memory contaminants out, a stringent definition of naive CD8+ T cells was applied: CD45RO-CCR7+CD27+CD95-. Using standard density gradient centrifugation, peripheral blood mononuclear cells were isolated from buffy coats. A FACSAria III was used to flow-sort naive CD8+ T cells into CXCR3-negative and CXCR3-positive populations. Total RNA was extracted from sorted cells using an RNeasy Mini Kit. What the research found in general, with its limitations: TRBV-TRBJ usage was similar between naive CXCR3-negative and CXCR3-positive cells from the same donor, while memory cells showed distinct patterns. Because surface CD5, which is linked to self-reactivity in mice, was comparable between the naive subsets, TCR interaction strength was also inferred from TRB CDR3 physicochemical properties. Freshly isolated PBMCs were used for most assays because CXCR3 expression partially decreased after cryopreservation. Repertoire diversity was comparably high in both naive subsets but much lower in memory CD8+ T cells. TRB CDR3s from CXCR3-positive naive cells showed higher hydrophobicity (lower Kidera factor 4), lower energy, and higher strength and volume indices than CXCR3-negative naive cells.

Remarks on this clonotype: Its recognized antigen is unknown.

The specimen sequenced was naive CXCR3+ CD8+ T cells from blood. The intended sense of this specimen's cell subset or site label: CD45RO-CCR7+CD27+CD95- naive CD8+ T cells expressing CXCR3 (TNR3+). The clonotype originates from a human donor in good health. Some clones in this sample may be carry-over from other donors' samples. The sequence is built from TRBV28 and TRBJ1-5; TCRdb proposes TRBD1, but this gene call is untestable without DNA. The CDR3 has the sequence CASRYRDRGPYSNQPQHF.